This T cell receptor (beta chain) was captured in a study of T cell responses to AZD1222 COVID-19 vaccine. Overall study context: It was second doses at about 4 or about 12 weeks that were pooled.

Assay used: immunoSEQ multiplex PCR; TCRdb lists only in-frame clones, some missing. In the table there are around 100,000 clones, about 90% of which are singletons. A word on this clone: Its antigen is as yet unknown.

Study results and limitations: Close to half of all spike-specific TCRs reportedly target regions of the variants that are unmutated. Every sample of the repertoires postdated the peak T cell response. Following two doses of AZD1222, Spike-specific TCR breadth and depth rose.

The specimen was peripheral blood, collected on day 0 of AZD1222 vaccination. This TCR came from an adult in good health.

CDR3: CASRRDSSYEQYF. The CDR3 coding sequence is TGTGCCAGCAGACGGGACAGCTCCTACGAGCAGTACTTC. V gene TRBV6-5 combines with J gene TRBJ2-7; TRBD1 matches at 7 bases. This CDR3 contains 13 residues. Trimming at V came to 6 bases and at J to 0 bases, leaving 2 bases not matched to a gene. Germline CDR1 reads MNHEY; CDR2 reads SVGAGI.